The T cell receptor beta chain under discussion was sequenced for a study of T-cell reconstitution after alpha-beta-depleted transplantation in children. Study outcomes and limitations: Diversity and T-cell counts at one year after transplant derived mostly from new T cells. Alpha-beta T cells about two months after transplant reportedly derived from several hundred expanded graft clones.

The germline V gene encodes CDR1 LGHNA and CDR2 YNFKEQ. This CDR3 has 19 residues. V lost 9 bases to trimming and J lost 0 bases; unmatched junction nucleotides: 19. Comment on this clonotype: Its specificity is unknown.

Library preparation (for TCRbeta) was performed with unique molecular identifiers. In TCRdb, the PCR reads were re-called with MiXCR into one record per CDR3 protein. Here the sample spans 65,000 to 70,000 distinct CDR3 sequences, 4.9% being singletons. This rearrangement joins TRBV4-2 to TRBJ2-2, with 7 positions matching TRBD2. The specimen was PBMCs, mostly from graft donor cells, collected 180 days after TCRalphabeta/CD19-depleted stem cell transplant. The receptor was isolated from a boy under two years old who had a stem cell transplant for acute myeloid leukemia, so the T cells may come from the graft donor. CDR3 coding DNA: TGTGCCAGGGGCCCCGGGCTCGTGGGGGGGACCGCGAACACCGGGGAGCTGTTTTTT. Amino acid sequence: CARGPGLVGGTANTGELFF.